One and the same sample provided the 5 T cell receptor beta chains below, sequenced in a study of cytomegalovirus exposure and HLA in healthy donors. The table came from immunoSEQ multiplex PCR; TCRdb's copy has only in-frame clones and leaves some out. The table has roughly 120,000 clones, 90% to 95% seen once. Sequencing was done on a sample of PBMCs. The receptors here all came from a woman aged 18-30 years in good health and CMV-seronegative.

This chain uses TRBV28 with TRBJ1-5; tentative D call: TRBD1 (6 bases). The CDR3 covers 15 residues. Deletions cut 5 bases from V and 6 bases from J, with 17 bases between. CDR1 and CDR2 (germline): MDHEN, SYDVKM. Written as DNA, the CDR3 is TGTGCCAGCAGTCGCACACAGGGTCCCGGTCAGCCCCAGCATTTT. As protein: CASSRTQGPGQPQHF.

The rearrangement uses TRBV6-5 and TRBJ1-6; the match to TRBD1 covers 7 bases. The ends lost 8 bases at V and 6 bases at J; junction bases unmatched: 4. CDR1 is MNHEY and CDR2 is SVGAGI in the germline V gene. The CDR3 loop spans 13 amino acids. CDR3 in DNA: TGTGCCAGCGAGGCAGGGGGTAATTCACCCCTCCACTTT. It is translated as CASEAGGNSPLHF.

The chain recombines TRBV28 with TRBJ1-6; 7 bases are a match to TRBD1. The CDR3 consists of 13 residues. Germline lookup yields CDR1 MDHEN and CDR2 SYDVKM. Trimming at V came to 5 bases and at J to 7 bases, leaving 2 bases not matched to a gene. The CDR3 here is CASSGQANSPLHF. The CDR3 bases are TGTGCCAGCAGTGGACAGGCCAATTCACCCCTCCACTTT.

V and J are TRBV2 and TRBJ1-3; 7 nucleotides match TRBD1. J was trimmed by 0 bases and V by 8 bases; bases with no gene match: 4. This CDR3 comprises 14 residues. Germline V gene lookup returns CDR1 SNHLY and CDR2 FYNNEI. CDR3 DNA: TGTGCCAGCTCGGACAGGACCTCTGGAAACACCATATATTTT. Translated, it gives CASSDRTSGNTIYF.

This clone was seen once. The chain is built from TRBV18 and TRBJ1-2, with D perhaps TRBD1 (6 bases). Germline lookup yields CDR1 KGHSH and CDR2 LQKENI. Trimming stripped 0 bases from V and 7 bases from J, with 12 bases between. The CDR3 totals 14 residues. This CDR3 reads CASSPPNRDGGYTF. The CDR3 DNA sequence: TGTGCCAGCTCACCACCCAACAGGGACGGTGGCTACACCTTC.